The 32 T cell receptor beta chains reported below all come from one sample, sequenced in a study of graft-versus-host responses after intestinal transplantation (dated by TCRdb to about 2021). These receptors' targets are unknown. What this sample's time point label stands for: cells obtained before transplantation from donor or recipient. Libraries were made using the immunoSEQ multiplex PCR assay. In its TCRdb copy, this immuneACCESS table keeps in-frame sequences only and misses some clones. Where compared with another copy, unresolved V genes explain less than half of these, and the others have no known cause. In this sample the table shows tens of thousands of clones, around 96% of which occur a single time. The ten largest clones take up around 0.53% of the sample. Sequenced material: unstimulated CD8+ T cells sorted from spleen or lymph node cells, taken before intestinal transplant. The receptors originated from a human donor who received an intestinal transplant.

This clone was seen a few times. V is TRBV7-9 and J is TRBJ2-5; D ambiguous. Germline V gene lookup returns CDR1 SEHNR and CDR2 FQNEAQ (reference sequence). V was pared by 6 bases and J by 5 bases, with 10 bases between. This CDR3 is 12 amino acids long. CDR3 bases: TGTGCCAGCAGTCCTGGGTGGGAGACCCAGTACTTC. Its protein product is CASSPGWETQYF.

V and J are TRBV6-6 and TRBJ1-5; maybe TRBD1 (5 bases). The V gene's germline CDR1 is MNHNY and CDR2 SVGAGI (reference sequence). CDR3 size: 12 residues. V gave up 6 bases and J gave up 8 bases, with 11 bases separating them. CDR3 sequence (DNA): TGTGCCAGCAGGCAGGGTTTAGAGCCCCAGCATTTT. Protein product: CASRQGLEPQHF.

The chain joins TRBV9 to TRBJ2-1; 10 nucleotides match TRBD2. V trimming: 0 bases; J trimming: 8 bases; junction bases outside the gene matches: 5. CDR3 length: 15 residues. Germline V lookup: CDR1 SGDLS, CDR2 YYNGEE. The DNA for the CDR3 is TGTGCCAGCAGCGTAGTCGGGACTAGCGAATATGAGCAGTTCTTC. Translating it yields CASSVVGTSEYEQFF.

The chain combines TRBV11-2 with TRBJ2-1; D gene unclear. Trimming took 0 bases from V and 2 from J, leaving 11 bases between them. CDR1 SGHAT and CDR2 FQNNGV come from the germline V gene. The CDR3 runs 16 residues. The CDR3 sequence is CASSLDARDAYNEQFF. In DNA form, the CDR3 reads TGTGCCAGCAGCTTAGATGCTAGGGATGCCTACAATGAGCAGTTCTTC.

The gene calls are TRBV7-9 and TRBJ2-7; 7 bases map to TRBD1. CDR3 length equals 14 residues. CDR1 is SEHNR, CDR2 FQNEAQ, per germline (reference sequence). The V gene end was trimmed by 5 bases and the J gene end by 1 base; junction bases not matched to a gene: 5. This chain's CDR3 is CASSSDRESYEQYF. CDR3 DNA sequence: TGTGCCAGCAGCAGTGACAGGGAATCCTACGAGCAGTACTTC.

Here the CDR3 reads CASTRQGGEEVRHNEQFF. Here the CDR3 DNA reads TGCGCCAGCACCCGACAGGGCGGGGAGGAAGTCAGGCACAATGAGCAGTTCTTC. The J gene is TRBJ2-1, the V gene TRBV5-1, with a tentative D call TRBD1 (7 bases). Germline CDR1 and CDR2: SGHRS and YFSETQ. Trimming removed 6 bases from V and 5 bases from J, with 27 bases in between. The CDR3 covers 18 residues.

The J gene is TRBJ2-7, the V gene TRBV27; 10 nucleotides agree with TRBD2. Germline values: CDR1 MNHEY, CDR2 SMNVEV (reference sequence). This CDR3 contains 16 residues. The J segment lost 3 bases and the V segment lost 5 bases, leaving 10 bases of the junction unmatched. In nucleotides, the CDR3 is TGTGCCAGCAGTCCATTTCTAGCGGGAGCGAGCTACGAGCAGTACTTC. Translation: CASSPFLAGASYEQYF.

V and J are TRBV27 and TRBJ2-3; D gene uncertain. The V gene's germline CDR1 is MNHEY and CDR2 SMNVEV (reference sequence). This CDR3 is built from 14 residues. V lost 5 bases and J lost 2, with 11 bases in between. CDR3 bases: TGTGCCAGCAGTCCCTACAAAGACACAGATACGCAGTATTTT. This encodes CASSPYKDTDTQYF.

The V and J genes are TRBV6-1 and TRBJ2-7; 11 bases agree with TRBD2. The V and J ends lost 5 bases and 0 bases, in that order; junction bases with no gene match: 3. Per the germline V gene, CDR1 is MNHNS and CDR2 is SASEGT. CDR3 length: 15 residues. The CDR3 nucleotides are TGTGCCAGCAGTTCCCTAGCGGGAGGCTCCTACGAGCAGTACTTC. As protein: CASSSLAGGSYEQYF.

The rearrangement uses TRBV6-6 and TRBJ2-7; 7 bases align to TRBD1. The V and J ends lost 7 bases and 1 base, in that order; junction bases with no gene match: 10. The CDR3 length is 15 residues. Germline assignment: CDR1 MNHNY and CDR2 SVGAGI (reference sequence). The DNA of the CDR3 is TGTGCCAGCACCCAGTCTCCGGGACAGTCCTACGAGCAGTACTTC. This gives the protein CASTQSPGQSYEQYF.

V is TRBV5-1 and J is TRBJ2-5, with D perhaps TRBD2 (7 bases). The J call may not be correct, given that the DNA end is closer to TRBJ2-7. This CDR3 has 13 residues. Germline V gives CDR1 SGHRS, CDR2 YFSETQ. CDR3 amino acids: CASSLAGGHEQYF. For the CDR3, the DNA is TGCGCCAGCAGCTTGGCCGGGGGGCACGAGCAGTACTTC.

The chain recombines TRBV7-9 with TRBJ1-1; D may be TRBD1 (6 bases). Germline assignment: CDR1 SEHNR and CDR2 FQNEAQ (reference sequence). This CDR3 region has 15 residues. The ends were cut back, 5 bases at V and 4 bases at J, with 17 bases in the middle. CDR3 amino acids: CASSAPLRGGTEAFF. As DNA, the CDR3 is TGTGCCAGCAGCGCGCCCCTCAGGGGAGGCACTGAAGCTTTCTTT.

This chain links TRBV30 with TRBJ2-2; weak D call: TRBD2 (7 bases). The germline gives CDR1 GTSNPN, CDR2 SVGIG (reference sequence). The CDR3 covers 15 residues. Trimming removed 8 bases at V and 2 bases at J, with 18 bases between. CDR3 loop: CALARGGVNTGELFF. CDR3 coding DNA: TGTGCCCTGGCCAGAGGGGGGGTTAACACCGGGGAGCTGTTTTTT.

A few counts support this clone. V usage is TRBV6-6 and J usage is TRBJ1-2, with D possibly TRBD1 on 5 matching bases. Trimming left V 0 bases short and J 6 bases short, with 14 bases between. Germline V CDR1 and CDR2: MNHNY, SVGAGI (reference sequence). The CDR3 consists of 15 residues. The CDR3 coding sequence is TGTGCCAGCAGTTACTCAGTGGAAAGGGGCGATGGCTACACCTTC. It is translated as CASSYSVERGDGYTF.

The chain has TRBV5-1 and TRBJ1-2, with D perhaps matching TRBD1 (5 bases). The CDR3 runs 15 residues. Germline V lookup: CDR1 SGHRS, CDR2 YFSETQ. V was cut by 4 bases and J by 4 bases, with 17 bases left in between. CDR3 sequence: CASSGTGTALYGYTF. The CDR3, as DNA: TGCGCCAGCAGCGGCACCGGGACGGCACTCTATGGCTACACCTTC. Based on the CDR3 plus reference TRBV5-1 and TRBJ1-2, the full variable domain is KAGVTQTPRYLIKTRGQQVTLSCSPISGHRSVSWYQQTPGQGLQFLFEYFSETQRNKGNFPGRFSGRQFSNSRSEMNVSTLELGDSALYLCASSGTGTALYGYTFGSGTRLTVV.

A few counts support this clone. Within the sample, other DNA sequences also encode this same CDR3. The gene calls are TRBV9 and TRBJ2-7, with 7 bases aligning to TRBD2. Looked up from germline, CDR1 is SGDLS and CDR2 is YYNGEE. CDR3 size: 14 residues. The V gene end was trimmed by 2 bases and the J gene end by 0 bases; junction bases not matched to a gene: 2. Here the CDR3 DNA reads TGTGCCAGCAGCGTGGGGGGGAGCTCCTACGAGCAGTACTTC. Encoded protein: CASSVGGSSYEQYF.

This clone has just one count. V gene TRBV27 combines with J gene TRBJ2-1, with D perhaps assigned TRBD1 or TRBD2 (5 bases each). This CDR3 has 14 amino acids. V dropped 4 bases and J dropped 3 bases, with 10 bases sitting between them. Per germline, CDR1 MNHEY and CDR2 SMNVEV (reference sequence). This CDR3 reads CASSSGTYYNEQFF. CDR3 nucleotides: TGTGCCAGCAGTTCAGGGACGTACTACAATGAGCAGTTCTTC.

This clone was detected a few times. CDR3 DNA: TGCGCCAGCAGCCAAGAACCGGGACAAACAGATGAAAAACTGTTTTTT. It encodes CASSQEPGQTDEKLFF. The rearrangement links TRBV4-1 to TRBJ1-4; possible D gene TRBD1, 6 bases. The V and J ends lost 0 bases and 6 bases respectively, with 14 bases between them. There are 16 residues in the CDR3. The germline V gene encodes CDR1 MGHRA and CDR2 YSYEKL.

DNA of the CDR3: TGTGCCAGCAGTGGAATACAGGGGGACAATGAGCAGTTCTTC. Translated, it gives CASSGIQGDNEQFF. The rearrangement joins TRBV27 to TRBJ2-1, with TRBD1 matching 8 bases. Germline V gene data show CDR1 as MNHEY and CDR2 as SMNVEV (reference sequence). V gave up 5 bases and J gave up 5 bases; unmatched junction bases: 5. The CDR3 loop spans 14 amino acids.

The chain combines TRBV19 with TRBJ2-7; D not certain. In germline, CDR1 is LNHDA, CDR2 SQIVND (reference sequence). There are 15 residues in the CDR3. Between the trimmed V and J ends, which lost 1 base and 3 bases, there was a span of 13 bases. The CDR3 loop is CASSIGEAWGYEQYF. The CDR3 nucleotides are TGTGCCAGTAGTATAGGGGAAGCGTGGGGCTACGAGCAGTACTTC.

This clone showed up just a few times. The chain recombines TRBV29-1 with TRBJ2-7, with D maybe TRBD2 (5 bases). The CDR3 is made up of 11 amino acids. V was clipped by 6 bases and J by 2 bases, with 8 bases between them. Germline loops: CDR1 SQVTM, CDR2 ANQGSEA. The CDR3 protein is CSVRAPYEQYF. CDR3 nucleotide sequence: TGCAGCGTGAGGGCTCCCTACGAGCAGTACTTC.

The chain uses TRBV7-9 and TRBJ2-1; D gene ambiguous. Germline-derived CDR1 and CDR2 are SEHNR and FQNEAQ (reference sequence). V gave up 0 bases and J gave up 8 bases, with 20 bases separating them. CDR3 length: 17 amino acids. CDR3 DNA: TGTGCCAGCAGCTTAGCGCTCCGGGTTATCCACAACCATGAGCAGTTCTTC. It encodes CASSLALRVIHNHEQFF.

CDR3 amino acids: CASSSEGGTLHYEQYF. The CDR3 nucleotides are TGTGCCAGCAGCTCCGAGGGGGGAACCTTACACTACGAGCAGTACTTC. The rearrangement uses TRBV7-3 and TRBJ2-7, with D perhaps given as TRBD1 or TRBD2 (6 bases each). The V end was cut by 4 bases, the J end by 3 bases, with 19 bases between. Germline V gene sequence: CDR1 SGHTA, CDR2 FQGTGA. This CDR3 has 16 amino acids.

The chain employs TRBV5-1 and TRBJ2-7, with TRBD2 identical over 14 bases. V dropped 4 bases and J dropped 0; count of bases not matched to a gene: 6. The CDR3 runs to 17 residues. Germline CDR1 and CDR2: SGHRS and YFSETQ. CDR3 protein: CASSHGLAGGPSYEQYF. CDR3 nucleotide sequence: TGCGCCAGCAGCCACGGACTAGCGGGAGGCCCCTCCTACGAGCAGTACTTC.

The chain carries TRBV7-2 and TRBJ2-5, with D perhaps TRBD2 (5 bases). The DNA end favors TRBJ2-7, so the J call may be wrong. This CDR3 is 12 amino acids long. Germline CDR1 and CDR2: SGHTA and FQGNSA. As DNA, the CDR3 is TGTGCCAGCAGCCTTAGCGTGAACGAGCAGTACTTC. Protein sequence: CASSLSVNEQYF.

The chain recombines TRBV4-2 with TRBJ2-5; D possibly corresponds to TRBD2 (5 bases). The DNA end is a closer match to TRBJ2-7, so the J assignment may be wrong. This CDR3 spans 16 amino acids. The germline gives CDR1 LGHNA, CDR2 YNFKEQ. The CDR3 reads CASSQEPAVSSYEQYF. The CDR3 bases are TGTGCCAGCAGCCAAGAACCAGCGGTTAGCTCCTACGAGCAGTACTTC.

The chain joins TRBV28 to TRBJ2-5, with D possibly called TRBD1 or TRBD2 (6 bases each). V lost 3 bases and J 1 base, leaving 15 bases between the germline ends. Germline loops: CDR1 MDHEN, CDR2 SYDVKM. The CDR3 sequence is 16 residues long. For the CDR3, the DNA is TGTGCCAGCAGTTTGGGGGGCAGGGGAATCCAAGAGACCCAGTACTTC. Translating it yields CASSLGGRGIQETQYF.

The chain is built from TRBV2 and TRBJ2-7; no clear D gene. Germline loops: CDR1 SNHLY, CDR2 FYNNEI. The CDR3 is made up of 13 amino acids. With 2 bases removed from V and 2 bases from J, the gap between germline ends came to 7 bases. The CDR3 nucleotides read TGTGCCAGCAGTGAACAGCTGACCTACGAGCAGTACTTC. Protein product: CASSEQLTYEQYF.

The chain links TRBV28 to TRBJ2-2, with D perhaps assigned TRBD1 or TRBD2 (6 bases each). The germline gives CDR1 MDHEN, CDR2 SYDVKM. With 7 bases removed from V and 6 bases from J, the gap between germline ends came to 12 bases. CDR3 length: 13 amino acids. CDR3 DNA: TGTGCCAGCAATCCGGGGGCTCCCGGGGAGCTGTTTTTT. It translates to CASNPGAPGELFF.

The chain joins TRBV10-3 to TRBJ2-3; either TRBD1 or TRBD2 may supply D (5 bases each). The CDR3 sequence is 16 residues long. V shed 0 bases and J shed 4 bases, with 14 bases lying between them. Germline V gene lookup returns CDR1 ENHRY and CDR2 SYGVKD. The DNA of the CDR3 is TGTGCCATCAGTGAGTCCTCGGGGACCCGCTCAGATACGCAGTATTTT. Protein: CAISESSGTRSDTQYF.

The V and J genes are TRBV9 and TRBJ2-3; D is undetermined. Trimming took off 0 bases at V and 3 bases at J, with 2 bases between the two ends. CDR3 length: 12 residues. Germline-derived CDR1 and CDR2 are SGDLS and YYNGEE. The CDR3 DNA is TGTGCCAGCAGCGTAGTGACAGATACGCAGTATTTT. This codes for CASSVVTDTQYF.

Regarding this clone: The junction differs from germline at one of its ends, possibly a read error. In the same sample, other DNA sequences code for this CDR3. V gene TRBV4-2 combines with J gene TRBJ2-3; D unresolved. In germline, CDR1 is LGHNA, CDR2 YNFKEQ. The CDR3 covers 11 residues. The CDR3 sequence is CASSRTDTQYF. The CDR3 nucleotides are TGTGCCAGCAGCCGCACAGATACGCAATATTTT.